This passage covers 8 T cell receptor beta chains from one sample sequenced in a study of identical twins. TCRdb processed the 5' RACE reads anew with MiXCR; each CDR3 protein has one entry. The sample includes 500,000 to 550,000 distinct CDR3 sequences, about 22% of them seen just once. These data also formed part of another study, on yellow fever vaccine responses in identical twins.

The specimen sequenced was CD4+ T cells sorted from blood. All receptors come from a young woman in good health.

This clonotype showed up many times. This chain joins TRBV27 and TRBJ1-4; D uncertain. The CDR3 is 17 residues long. The germline V gene encodes CDR1 MNHEY and CDR2 SMNVEV (reference sequence). V shed 0 bases and J shed 6 bases, with 17 bases lying between them. For the CDR3, the DNA is TGTGCCAGCAGTTTATCGTGGCCACCAGGATCGGATGAAAAACTGTTTTTT. It specifies CASSLSWPPGSDEKLFF. Together with reference TRBV27 and TRBJ1-4, the CDR3 gives the full variable domain: EAQVTQNPRYLITVTGKKLTVTCSQNMNHEYMSWYRQDPGLGLRQIYYSMNVEVTDKGDVPEGYKVSRKEKRNFPLILESPSPNQTSLYFCASSLSWPPGSDEKLFFGSGTQLSVL.

This clonotype was counted ten times or more. The chain combines TRBV6-1 with TRBJ1-1; a possible D gene is TRBD1 (5 bases). Germline assignment: CDR1 MNHNS and CDR2 SASEGT. V lost 6 bases to trimming and J lost 2 bases, with 10 bases between them. The CDR3 consists of 13 residues. The CDR3 is CASRTQGNTEAFF. The CDR3, as DNA: TGTGCCAGCAGGACCCAGGGAAACACTGAAGCTTTCTTT.

V is TRBV5-1 and J is TRBJ2-7; no clear D. The CDR3 is 15 residues long. Trimming stripped 0 bases from V and 2 bases from J, with 12 bases between. In germline, CDR1 is SGHRS, CDR2 YFSETQ. The CDR3 sequence is CASSLAPDKTYEQYV. The CDR3 DNA reads TGCGCCAGCAGCTTGGCCCCCGACAAGACCTACGAGCAGTACGTC.

This clonotype was counted between two and nine times. The chain recombines TRBV10-3 with TRBJ2-2, with 10 bases fitting TRBD2. This CDR3 contains 16 residues. CDR1 ENHRY and CDR2 SYGVKD come from the germline V gene. CDR3 sequence: CAIQASGSKNTGELFF. The CDR3 DNA reads TGTGCAATCCAGGCTAGCGGGAGCAAAAACACCGGGGAGCTGTTTTTT.

V gene TRBV25-1 combines with J gene TRBJ2-7, with a weak D call TRBD1 (5 bases). Deletions cut 2 bases from V and 0 bases from J, with 14 bases between. Germline V gives CDR1 MGHDK, CDR2 SYGVNS. This CDR3 has 16 amino acids. CDR3 nucleotides: TGTGCCAGCAGTGAACCACGTGACAGAAACTCCTACGAGCAGTACTTC. This translates into CASSEPRDRNSYEQYF.

This clonotype was detected only a few times. Written as DNA, the CDR3 is TGTGCCAGCAGACCCCGGGACAGCCTTTTCACTGAAGCTTTCTTT. It translates to CASRPRDSLFTEAFF. The chain uses TRBV28 and TRBJ1-1, with TRBD1 identical over 7 bases. The CDR3 totals 15 residues. V was clipped by 6 bases and J by 4 bases; unmatched bases: 11. The V gene's germline CDR1 is MDHEN and CDR2 SYDVKM.

This clonotype has a handful of counts. The chain combines TRBV27 with TRBJ2-1; D may be TRBD1 (6 bases). V was shortened by 6 bases and J by 8 bases, with 11 bases between the two germline ends. The CDR3 covers 12 residues. Germline values: CDR1 MNHEY, CDR2 SMNVEV (reference sequence). The DNA for the CDR3 is TGTGCCAGCAGACCACAGGGACATGAGCAGTTCTTC. This encodes CASRPQGHEQFF.

This rearrangement joins TRBV6-1 to TRBJ1-6; perhaps TRBD1 as D (5 bases). Looked up from germline, CDR1 is MNHNS and CDR2 is SASEGT. This CDR3 comprises 17 residues. The V end was cut by 8 bases, the J end by 10 bases, with 27 bases between. CDR3: CASRSGTQGMGGSPLHF. CDR3 nucleotide sequence: TGTGCCAGCCGCTCCGGGACCCAGGGCATGGGAGGGTCACCCCTCCACTTT.